These 31 T cell receptor beta chains were sequenced from one sample in a study of beta chain features in type 1 diabetes. The whole isolated RNA underwent reverse transcription, so sequencing captured expressed TCRB transcripts. Method: immunoSEQ multiplex PCR; TCRdb's copy keeps in-frame clones and lacks some. The table has about 160,000 clones, roughly 9% seen once. The material sequenced was central memory CD4+ T cells from blood. Receptor source: a young woman in good health.

In its sample, this clone was seen a few times. The V and J genes are TRBV2 and TRBJ2-1; 12 bases line up with TRBD2. Losses at the gene ends were 3 bases for V and 7 bases for J; bases not matched to a gene: 4. The germline V gene encodes CDR1 SNHLY and CDR2 FYNNEI. The CDR3 covers 15 residues. The CDR3 loop is CASSDLAGGGNEQFF. In DNA form, the CDR3 reads TGTGCCAGCAGTGATCTAGCGGGGGGGGGAAATGAGCAGTTCTTC.

The CDR3 coding sequence is TGTGCCAGCTCACCCCCGGGACTCAGAGCAAATGAGCAGTTCTTC. Amino acids: CASSPPGLRANEQFF. This chain connects TRBV18 to TRBJ2-1; weak D call: TRBD2 (6 bases). This CDR3 has 15 residues. V was trimmed by 3 bases and J by 7 bases, leaving 16 bases between them. The germline gives CDR1 KGHSH, CDR2 LQKENI.

The chain joins TRBV20-1 to TRBJ1-1; no definite D call. The CDR3 sequence is 11 residues long. Germline V CDR1 and CDR2: DFQATT, SNEGSKA (reference sequence). The V end was cut by 6 bases, the J end by 1 base, with 6 bases between. The chain's CDR3 is CSAEQNTEAFF. In nucleotides, the CDR3 is TGCAGTGCAGAGCAGAACACTGAAGCTTTCTTT.

The genes are TRBV1 and TRBJ1-3; the table's D gene call, TRBD1, was not cross checked with the DNA. TRBV1 is marked as a pseudogene. The CDR3 covers 14 residues. The CDR3 protein is CTSRFRVPGNTIYF. CDR3 nucleotides: TGCACCAGCAGGTTCAGGGTTCCTGGAAACACCATATATTTT.

The chain uses TRBV29-1 and TRBJ2-1; D is perhaps TRBD1 (5 bases). Germline V gives CDR1 SQVTM, CDR2 ANQGSEA. The CDR3 loop spans 16 amino acids. V lost 7 bases and J lost 9, with 28 bases in between. The CDR3 protein is CSGRALQVNPIGEQFF. The CDR3 nucleotides are TGCAGCGGCCGCGCGTTACAGGTTAATCCAATCGGTGAGCAGTTCTTC.

This clone was detected only a few times. The chain couples TRBV7-8 to TRBJ2-3; TRBD2 agrees at 8 bases. V was pared by 5 bases and J by 4 bases, with 8 bases of the junction left unmatched. Germline values: CDR1 SGHVS, CDR2 FQNEAQ. This CDR3 has 15 amino acids. The CDR3 sequence: CASSLLTSGADTQYF. Here the CDR3 DNA reads TGTGCCAGCAGCCTATTAACTAGCGGAGCAGATACGCAGTATTTT.

About this clone itself: This same CDR3 is encoded by further DNA sequences in the sample. This chain uses TRBV18 with TRBJ1-4; the D is unclear. With 3 bases removed from V and 6 bases from J, the gap between germline ends came to 5 bases. This CDR3 comprises 12 residues. Germline V lookup: CDR1 KGHSH, CDR2 LQKENI. The CDR3 loop reads CASSPSDEKLFF. The CDR3 bases are TGTGCCAGCTCACCTTCTGATGAAAAACTGTTTTTT. Filled out from reference TRBV18 and TRBJ1-4, the complete variable domain reads NAGVMQNPRHLVRRRGQEARLRCSPMKGHSHVYWYRQLPEEGLKFMVYLQKENIIDESGMPKERFSAEFPKEGPSILRIQQVVRGDSAAYFCASSPSDEKLFFGSGTQLSVL.

The chain is built from TRBV28 and TRBJ1-2; the D gene is possibly TRBD1 (6 bases). Trimming took 3 bases from V and 6 from J, leaving 11 bases between them. Germline assignment: CDR1 MDHEN and CDR2 SYDVKM. This CDR3 is 13 amino acids long. CDR3 sequence (DNA): TGTGCCAGCAGTTTGAACAGGGTAAATGGCTACACCTTC. It yields the protein CASSLNRVNGYTF.

The chain joins TRBV6-5 to TRBJ1-5; 10 nucleotides align to TRBD1. Germline-derived CDR1 and CDR2 are MNHEY and SVGAGI. V shed 6 bases and J 6 bases; nucleotides not matched to a gene: 8. The CDR3 runs 15 residues. The CDR3 coding sequence is TGTGCCAGCAGCGAAACCGGGACAGGGGTTCAGCCCCAGCATTTT. It yields the protein CASSETGTGVQPQHF.

J is TRBJ1-1 and V is TRBV4-3; possible D gene TRBD1, 5 bases. Trimming pared 1 base from V and 5 bases from J, leaving 8 bases between. From germline, CDR1 is LGHNA and CDR2 YSLEER. This CDR3 region has 13 residues. CDR3 nucleotide sequence: TGCGCCAGCAGCCAAGTGACAGAAACTGAAGCTTTCTTT. Translating gives CASSQVTETEAFF.

In this sample, this clone turned up a few times. This sequence joins TRBV4-2 and TRBJ2-2; 11 bases fit TRBD2. V lost 0 bases to trimming and J lost 0 bases; unmatched junction nucleotides: 9. CDR1 is LGHNA, CDR2 YNFKEQ, per germline. This CDR3 is 20 amino acids long. CDR3 region: CASSQEGASGRRANTGELFF. The CDR3 DNA reads as TGTGCCAGCAGCCAAGAAGGGGCTAGCGGGAGGAGAGCGAACACCGGGGAGCTGTTTTTT.

The chain uses TRBV7-2 and TRBJ2-2; a possible D gene is TRBD2 (7 bases). The V and J ends lost 0 bases and 0 bases respectively, with 8 bases between them. This CDR3 is 16 amino acids long. The germline CDR1 and CDR2 sequences are SGHTA and FQGNSA. Written as DNA, the CDR3 is TGTGCCAGCAGCTTAGCAGGGGGGGCGAACACCGGGGAGCTGTTTTTT. Translating gives CASSLAGGANTGELFF.

This clone was recorded a few times. The chain recombines TRBV7-8 with TRBJ2-6; D is uncertain. The V gene lost 4 bases and the J gene lost 0 bases, with 13 bases spanning the gap. The CDR3 consists of 17 residues. CDR1 is SGHVS, CDR2 FQNEAQ, per germline. The CDR3 spells CASSSDIWASGANVLTF. CDR3 DNA: TGTGCCAGCAGCTCCGACATATGGGCCTCTGGGGCCAACGTCCTGACTTTC. Using reference TRBV7-8 and TRBJ2-6 for the parts outside the CDR3, the full variable domain is GAGVSQSPRYKVAKRGQDVALRCDPISGHVSLFWYQQALGQGPEFLTYFQNEAQLDKSGLPSDRFFAERPEGSVSTLKIQRTQQEDSAVYLCASSSDIWASGANVLTFGAGSRLTVL.

This clone was observed many times. The chain links TRBV4-1 to TRBJ2-1; TRBD1 matches at 12 bases. The trim removed 0 bases at V and 10 bases at J, leaving 4 bases unmatched. CDR3 length: 15 amino acids. Per the germline V gene, CDR1 is MGHRA and CDR2 is YSYEKL. CDR3 in DNA: TGCGCCAGCAGCCAAGAAGGGACAGGGGGCGAAGAGCAGTTCTTC. This codes for CASSQEGTGGEEQFF.

The sample holds a few counts of this clone. This chain connects TRBV5-4 to TRBJ2-7; D is possibly TRBD1 (6 bases). V shed 4 bases and J shed 7 bases, with 12 bases lying between them. The CDR3 runs to 12 residues. Per germline, CDR1 SGHNT and CDR2 YYREEE (reference sequence). The CDR3, as DNA: TGTGCCAGCAGCCGAGAGGGGGAAGAGCAGTACTTC. Encoded protein: CASSREGEEQYF.

The chain recombines TRBV29-1 with TRBJ2-3, with TRBD1 as a possible D gene (5 bases). The CDR3 has 13 amino acids. V lost 6 bases and J 2 bases, leaving 12 bases between the germline ends. The V gene's germline CDR1 is SQVTM and CDR2 ANQGSEA. As DNA, the CDR3 is TGCAGCGTCGGACATTCAATCACAGATACGCAGTATTTT. Its protein is CSVGHSITDTQYF.

This clone has only a few counts. V usage is TRBV2 and J usage is TRBJ1-2; 7 nucleotides align to TRBD1. V shed 7 bases and J 3 bases; nucleotides not matched to a gene: 5. There are 13 residues in the CDR3. Germline assignment: CDR1 SNHLY and CDR2 FYNNEI. CDR3 sequence: CASNPGTDYGYTF. The CDR3, as DNA: TGTGCCAGCAACCCCGGGACAGACTATGGCTACACCTTC. The whole variable domain, filled in from reference TRBV2 and TRBJ1-2, reads EPEVTQTPSHQVTQMGQEVILRCVPISNHLYFYWYRQILGQKVEFLVSFYNNEISEKSEIFDDQFSVERPDGSNFTLKIRSTKLEDSAMYFCASNPGTDYGYTFGSGTRLTVV.

This clone was counted between two and nine times. The CDR3 spells CASSSSGVNYGYTF. As DNA, the CDR3 is TGTGCCAGCAGCTCATCAGGGGTGAACTATGGCTACACCTTC. The V call is TRBV11-3, the J call TRBJ1-2; a possible D gene is TRBD1 (6 bases). The ends were cut back, 4 bases at V and 2 bases at J, with 11 bases in the middle. CDR1 and CDR2 (germline): SGHNT, YENEEA. The CDR3 contains 14 residues.

The chain joins TRBV14 to TRBJ2-3, with D perhaps matching TRBD2 (5 bases). Trimming cost V 4 bases and J 6 bases, with 11 bases left between them. Germline-derived CDR1 and CDR2 are SGHDN and FVKESK. This CDR3 is 13 amino acids long. For the CDR3, the DNA is TGTGCCAGCAGCCTCCGTCCGGGGGATACGCAGTATTTT. Its translation is CASSLRPGDTQYF.

This chain connects TRBV18 to TRBJ1-5; 9 nucleotides line up with TRBD1. The V and J ends lost 6 bases and 4 bases, in that order; junction bases with no gene match: 10. CDR3 length: 16 residues. Germline CDR1 is KGHSH and CDR2 is LQKENI. In nucleotides, the CDR3 is TGTGCCAGCTCGCGCGGGGGGACAGGGAATAATCAGCCCCAGCATTTT. Residues: CASSRGGTGNNQPQHF.

This clone was seen a few times. The chain has TRBV11-2 and TRBJ1-2, with D tentatively TRBD1 (6 bases). CDR1 SGHAT and CDR2 FQNNGV come from the germline V gene. The CDR3 loop spans 13 amino acids. The germline V and J ends were trimmed by 4 bases and 6 bases, with 12 bases remaining between them. CDR3 coding DNA: TGTGCCAGCAGCTCCCAGGGGAATGATGGCTACACCTTC. Amino acid sequence: CASSSQGNDGYTF.

This sequence joins TRBV15 and TRBJ2-3, with TRBD2 matching 10 bases. Germline V gene lookup returns CDR1 LNHNV and CDR2 YYDKDF (reference sequence). The ends lost 8 bases at V and 2 bases at J; junction bases unmatched: 4. The length of the CDR3 is 14 residues. CDR3 in DNA: TGTGCCACCCGTAGCGGGAGGCCCACAGATACGCAGTATTTT. Protein product: CATRSGRPTDTQYF.

The sample holds a few counts of this clone. The chain has TRBV14 and TRBJ1-6; 8 bases are a match to TRBD1. The V segment lost 5 bases and the J segment 8 bases; nucleotides outside the gene matches: 5. The CDR3 contains 14 residues. Germline CDR1 and CDR2: SGHDN and FVKESK. CDR3 bases: TGTGCCAGCAGCTCGACAGGGGTTGATTCACCCCTCCACTTT. Its translation: CASSSTGVDSPLHF.

This clone was seen more than once but under ten times. The chain recombines TRBV27 with TRBJ1-1, with unresolved D. Germline loops: CDR1 MNHEY, CDR2 SMNVEV (reference sequence). V was clipped by 3 bases and J by 4 bases, with 15 bases between them. The CDR3 has 15 residues. The CDR3 spells CASSFYGISGTEAFF. The DNA for the CDR3 is TGTGCCAGCAGTTTCTACGGGATCTCGGGCACTGAAGCTTTCTTT.

This clone was picked up a small number of times. This chain joins TRBV9 and TRBJ1-2; possibly TRBD1 for D (5 bases). Germline CDR1 SGDLS, CDR2 YYNGEE. The V and J ends lost 3 bases and 7 bases respectively, with 13 bases between them. This CDR3 is built from 13 residues. CDR3 sequence reads: CASSAAGGSGYTF. DNA of the CDR3: TGTGCCAGCAGCGCCGCGGGGGGGAGTGGCTACACCTTC.

This clone has a handful of counts. The chain uses TRBV5-1 and TRBJ1-1; D is undetermined. With 1 base removed from V and 1 base from J, the gap between germline ends came to 11 bases. Germline CDR1 is SGHRS and CDR2 is YFSETQ. This CDR3 contains 15 residues. For the CDR3, the DNA is TGCGCCAGCAGCTTGCGGCAGACTTCGAACACTGAAGCTTTCTTT. Its translation: CASSLRQTSNTEAFF.

This clone was detected a few times. The chain employs TRBV7-2 and TRBJ2-1, with 12 bases matching TRBD2. Germline CDR1 SGHTA, CDR2 FQGNSA. This CDR3 contains 16 residues. The trim removed 5 bases at V and 9 bases at J, leaving 11 bases unmatched. CDR3 nucleotides: TGTGCCAGCAGCCTACTAGCGGGAGGAGGCAGGGGTGAGCAGTTCTTC. This sequence encodes CASSLLAGGGRGEQFF.

This clone was detected a few times. J is TRBJ1-4 and V is TRBV5-6; 11 positions match TRBD1. V dropped 4 bases and J dropped 8; count of bases not matched to a gene: 4. Germline loops: CDR1 SGHDT, CDR2 YYEEEE. This CDR3 spans 14 amino acids. CDR3 sequence (DNA): TGTGCCAGCAGCGCCGGGACAGGGGGGGAAAAACTGTTTTTT. This gives the protein CASSAGTGGEKLFF.

This clone was seen a few times. The gene calls are TRBV29-1 and TRBJ2-7, with TRBD1 identical over 10 bases. Germline CDR1 reads SQVTM; CDR2 reads ANQGSEA. Trimming removed 7 bases from V and 5 bases from J; junction bases left unmatched: 8. This CDR3 has 13 residues. CDR3 DNA sequence: TGCAGCGGCCGTGGGACAGGGGTTAACGAGCAGTACTTC. This encodes CSGRGTGVNEQYF.

This clone showed up just a few times. This sequence joins TRBV6-5 and TRBJ2-3, with D perhaps matching TRBD2 (7 bases). The V gene's germline CDR1 is MNHEY and CDR2 SVGAGI. V dropped 2 bases and J dropped 4 bases, with 16 bases sitting between them. The CDR3 length is 16 residues. The CDR3: CASSYGGGGQPDTQYF. DNA of the CDR3: TGTGCCAGCAGTTACGGGGGCGGGGGACAACCAGATACGCAGTATTTT.

The gene calls are TRBV5-5 and TRBJ2-7, with 8 bases lining up with TRBD2. Germline V gene lookup returns CDR1 SGHKS and CDR2 YYEKEE (reference sequence). Germline trimming cut 6 bases from V and 3 bases from J; bases unmatched to any gene: 11. The CDR3 runs to 15 residues. The chain's CDR3 is CASIGGGTQRYEQYF. The CDR3 DNA reads as TGTGCCAGCATTGGCGGGGGGACCCAACGCTACGAGCAGTACTTC.